These 21 T cell receptor beta chains came from one sample sequenced in a study of shared clonotypes between healthy human individuals. Generated by immunoSEQ multiplex PCR, the TCRdb table keeps only in-frame clones and is missing some. The sample includes nearly 1 million clones, roughly 72% of them seen just once. Sequenced input: memory CD4+ T cells sorted from blood. Subset noted: CD45RA-negative fraction. Every receptor here comes from a man younger than 35 in good health.

The chain employs TRBV14 and TRBJ2-5; either TRBD1 or TRBD2 may fit D (6 bases each). Germline CDR1 reads SGHDN; CDR2 reads FVKESK. This CDR3 spans 12 amino acids. The V end lost 4 bases, the J end lost 9 bases, and 12 bases lay between the germline ends. The CDR3 spells CASSPRGGSQYF. Written as DNA, the CDR3 is TGTGCCAGCAGCCCTCGAGGGGGGTCCCAGTACTTC.

CDR3 sequence: CASRAVQRNSPLHF. The DNA for the CDR3 is TGTGCCAGTAGAGCGGTACAGAGGAATTCACCCCTCCACTTT. The rearrangement uses TRBV19 and TRBJ1-6; no firm D call. Germline CDR1 LNHDA, CDR2 SQIVND (reference sequence). The CDR3 is 14 residues long. V was cut by 6 bases and J by 7 bases, with 13 bases left in between.

This chain joins TRBV5-1 and TRBJ1-1; weak D call: TRBD1 (5 bases). CDR3 length: 14 residues. Germline assignment: CDR1 SGHRS and CDR2 YFSETQ. The ends were cut back, 3 bases at V and 2 bases at J, with 11 bases in the middle. CDR3 amino acids: CASSSQGYNTEAFF. The CDR3 nucleotides read TGCGCCAGCAGCTCCCAGGGATACAACACTGAAGCTTTCTTT. The full variable domain, in which reference TRBV5-1 and TRBJ1-1 provide the parts outside the CDR3, is KAGVTQTPRYLIKTRGQQVTLSCSPISGHRSVSWYQQTPGQGLQFLFEYFSETQRNKGNFPGRFSGRQFSNSRSEMNVSTLELGDSALYLCASSSQGYNTEAFFGQGTRLTVV.

V is TRBV9 and J is TRBJ2-7; tentative D call: TRBD1 (6 bases). Germline V gene lookup returns CDR1 SGDLS and CDR2 YYNGEE. The V gene lost 4 bases and the J gene lost 2 bases, with 7 bases spanning the gap. The CDR3 covers 12 residues. The DNA of the CDR3 is TGTGCCAGCAGCCGGACAGCCTACGAGCAGTACTTC. It yields the protein CASSRTAYEQYF. Supplemented by reference TRBV9 and TRBJ2-7, the full variable domain reads DSGVTQTPKHLITATGQRVTLRCSPRSGDLSVYWYQQSLDQGLQFLIQYYNGEERAKGNILERFSAQQFPDLHSELNLSSLELGDSALYFCASSRTAYEQYFGPGTRLTVT.

The chain combines TRBV4-1 with TRBJ2-3; 12 bases are a match to TRBD2. Germline values: CDR1 MGHRA, CDR2 YSYEKL. V shed 0 bases, J shed 9 bases, and the junction held 7 bases outside the gene matches. CDR3 length: 16 amino acids. The CDR3 is CASSQDSSGGAKTQYF. Here the CDR3 DNA reads TGCGCCAGCAGCCAAGACTCTAGCGGGGGGGCTAAAACGCAGTATTTT.

The chain links TRBV9 to TRBJ2-7; 10 bases align to TRBD2. The germline CDR1 and CDR2 sequences are SGDLS and YYNGEE. The CDR3 sequence is 14 residues long. The J segment lost 2 bases and the V segment lost 7 bases, leaving 6 bases of the junction unmatched. The CDR3 DNA reads TGTGCCAGCTTCGGACTAGCGGCCCCCTACGAGCAGTACTTC. Its protein product is CASFGLAAPYEQYF.

This rearrangement joins TRBV5-4 to TRBJ1-1; D ambiguous. The CDR3 has 14 amino acids. Germline V gene data show CDR1 as SGHNT and CDR2 as YYREEE (reference sequence). Trimming pared 0 bases from V and 1 base from J, leaving 7 bases between. CDR3 in amino acids: CASSLEGANTEAFF. The CDR3 DNA sequence: TGTGCCAGCAGCTTGGAGGGAGCGAACACTGAAGCTTTCTTT. Complete variable domain (other parts from reference TRBV5-4 and TRBJ1-1): ETGVTQSPTHLIKTRGQQVTLRCSSQSGHNTVSWYQQALGQGPQFIFQYYREEENGRGNFPPRFSGLQFPNYSSELNVNALELDDSALYLCASSLEGANTEAFFGQGTRLTVV.

This clone was observed once. V and J are TRBV5-1 and TRBJ2-5, with 8 positions matching TRBD2. Germline V CDR1 and CDR2: SGHRS, YFSETQ. The J segment lost 4 bases and the V segment lost 2 bases, leaving 4 bases of the junction unmatched. The length of the CDR3 is 14 residues. CDR3 DNA sequence: TGCGCCAGCAGCTTCCCCGGGGGGGCAGAGACCCAGTACTTC. Translating gives CASSFPGGAETQYF.

This chain links TRBV6-5 with TRBJ1-5; D is unresolved. CDR1 is MNHEY, CDR2 SVGAGI, per germline. The CDR3 consists of 14 residues. Deletions cut 5 bases from V and 0 bases from J, with 8 bases between. The DNA of the CDR3 is TGTGCCAGCAGTCCCGGCAATAGCAATCAGCCCCAGCATTTT. It specifies CASSPGNSNQPQHF.

The chain carries TRBV7-2 and TRBJ2-2, with 7 nucleotides matching TRBD1. CDR3 size: 17 residues. Trimming at V came to 1 base and at J to 4 bases, leaving 9 bases not matched to a gene. Germline CDR1 SGHTA, CDR2 FQGNSA. The CDR3, as DNA: TGTGCCAGCAGCTTAGGTGATCGGGCAGGGGGCACCGGGGAGCTGTTTTTT. It encodes CASSLGDRAGGTGELFF.

The V and J genes are TRBV5-1 and TRBJ2-7; the D gene is possibly TRBD1 (6 bases). Germline lookup yields CDR1 SGHRS and CDR2 YFSETQ. V dropped 7 bases and J dropped 4 bases, with 12 bases sitting between them. The CDR3 loop spans 12 amino acids. The CDR3 here is CASRGQQYEQYF. The CDR3 DNA reads as TGCGCCAGCCGTGGACAGCAATACGAGCAGTACTTC.

V gene TRBV29-1 combines with J gene TRBJ1-6; TRBD1 matches at 8 bases. This CDR3 comprises 14 residues. After removal of 6 bases from V and 7 bases from J, the junction contained 8 bases not matched to a gene. CDR1 and CDR2 (germline): SQVTM, ANQGSEA. CDR3 in DNA: TGCAGCGTCCGAGGACAGGGAACCAATTCACCCCTCCACTTT. Residues: CSVRGQGTNSPLHF.

This chain links TRBV7-9 with TRBJ2-3; the match to TRBD2 covers 8 bases. CDR1 and CDR2 (germline): SEHNR, FQNEAQ (reference sequence). CDR3 length equals 15 residues. V lost 7 bases to trimming and J lost 4 bases; unmatched junction nucleotides: 10. The CDR3 DNA is TGTGCCAGCACCCGGGGGGGGACCGGCTCAGATACGCAGTATTTT. Translating gives CASTRGGTGSDTQYF. Based on the CDR3 plus reference TRBV7-9 and TRBJ2-3, the full variable domain is DTGVSQNPRHKITKRGQNVTFRCDPISEHNRLYWYRQTLGQGPEFLTYFQNEAQLEKSRLLSDRFSAERPKGSFSTLEIQRTEQGDSAMYLCASTRGGTGSDTQYFGPGTRLTVL.

The genes are TRBV7-3 and TRBJ2-7; 7 nucleotides align to TRBD2. The CDR3 length is 14 residues. Trimming took 6 bases from V and 3 from J; bases not matched to a gene: 8. Germline CDR1 is SGHTA and CDR2 is FQGTGA. DNA for the CDR3: TGTGCCAGCAGTTCCCGGGGAGGGAGCTACGAGCAGTACTTC. Translating gives CASSSRGGSYEQYF. The full variable domain, completed using reference TRBV7-3 and TRBJ2-7, is GAGVSQTPSNKVTEKGKYVELRCDPISGHTALYWYRQSLGQGPEFLIYFQGTGAADDSGLPNDRFFAVRPEGSVSTLKIQRTERGDSAVYLCASSSRGGSYEQYFGPGTRLTVT.

The chain uses TRBV30 and TRBJ2-7; tentative D call: TRBD2 (6 bases). The CDR3 extends over 14 amino acids. The germline V and J ends were trimmed by 2 bases and 2 bases, with 13 bases remaining between them. The germline gives CDR1 GTSNPN, CDR2 SVGIG (reference sequence). The CDR3 loop is CAWSLLRGTYEQYF. The CDR3 nucleotides are TGTGCCTGGAGTCTTTTGCGGGGAACCTACGAGCAGTACTTC.

As for this clone: The same CDR3 arises from other DNA sequences in this sample as well. The chain recombines TRBV27 with TRBJ1-1, with D uncertain. The CDR3 contains 13 residues. Trimming removed 5 bases from V and 4 bases from J, with 11 bases in between. Germline V CDR1 and CDR2: MNHEY, SMNVEV (reference sequence). CDR3 region: CASSPRGGTEAFF. The CDR3 DNA reads as TGTGCCAGCAGTCCACGGGGAGGCACTGAAGCTTTCTTT.

The CDR3 DNA reads as TGTGCCATCAGTGGTGGGACAGGGCAAGCTTTCTTT. Residues: CAISGGTGQAFF. This chain connects TRBV10-3 to TRBJ1-1; 9 nucleotides line up with TRBD1. Germline V gene sequence: CDR1 ENHRY, CDR2 SYGVKD. The CDR3 sequence is 12 residues long. With 4 bases clipped from V and 9 bases from J, the junction kept 3 bases outside the gene matches.

This chain links TRBV6-5 with TRBJ2-1; D remains ambiguous. The ends were cut back, 6 bases at V and 6 bases at J, with 6 bases in the middle. The CDR3 runs to 11 residues. The germline CDR1 and CDR2 sequences are MNHEY and SVGAGI. CDR3 sequence (DNA): TGTGCCAGCAGGACGGGCAATGAGCAGTTCTTC. Translating it yields CASRTGNEQFF.

The CDR3 reads CASSQGTWDEQYF. In nucleotides, the CDR3 is TGCGCCAGCAGTCAGGGGACTTGGGACGAGCAGTACTTC. The J gene is TRBJ2-7, the V gene TRBV5-1, with D perhaps given as TRBD1 or TRBD2 (6 bases each). V shed 5 bases and J shed 5 bases, with 14 bases lying between them. CDR3 length equals 13 residues. Germline V gene lookup returns CDR1 SGHRS and CDR2 YFSETQ.

The rearrangement uses TRBV29-1 and TRBJ2-1; 10 bases line up with TRBD1. J gave up 9 bases and V 7 bases, and 6 bases lay outside the gene matches. The CDR3 has 12 residues. Germline V CDR1 and CDR2: SQVTM, ANQGSEA. DNA for the CDR3: TGCAGCGCGGGACAGGGGATAAGTGAGCAGTTCTTC. Translation gives CSAGQGISEQFF.

This clone showed up just a few times. The V call is TRBV9, the J call TRBJ2-3, with D hard to call. Trimming took 0 bases from V and 1 from J, leaving 6 bases between them. This CDR3 has 14 amino acids. Germline assignment: CDR1 SGDLS and CDR2 YYNGEE. The CDR3 protein is CASSVEMGTDTQYF. In DNA form, the CDR3 reads TGTGCCAGCAGCGTAGAAATGGGCACAGATACGCAGTATTTT.